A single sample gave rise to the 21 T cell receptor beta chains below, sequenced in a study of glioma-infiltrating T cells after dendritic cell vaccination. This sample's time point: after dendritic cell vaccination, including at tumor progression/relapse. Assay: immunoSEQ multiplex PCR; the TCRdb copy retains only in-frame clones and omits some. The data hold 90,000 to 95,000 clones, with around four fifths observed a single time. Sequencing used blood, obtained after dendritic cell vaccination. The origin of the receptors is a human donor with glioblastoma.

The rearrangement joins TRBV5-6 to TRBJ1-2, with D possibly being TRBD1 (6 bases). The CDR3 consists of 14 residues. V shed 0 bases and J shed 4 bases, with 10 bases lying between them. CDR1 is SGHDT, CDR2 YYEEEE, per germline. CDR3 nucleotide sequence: TGTGCCAGCAGCTTGGCCACAGGGACCTATGGCTACACCTTC. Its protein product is CASSLATGTYGYTF. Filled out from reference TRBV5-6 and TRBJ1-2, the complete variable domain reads DAGVTQSPTHLIKTRGQQVTLRCSPKSGHDTVSWYQQALGQGPQFIFQYYEEEERQRGNFPDRFSGHQFPNYSSELNVNALLLGDSALYLCASSLATGTYGYTFGSGTRLTVV.

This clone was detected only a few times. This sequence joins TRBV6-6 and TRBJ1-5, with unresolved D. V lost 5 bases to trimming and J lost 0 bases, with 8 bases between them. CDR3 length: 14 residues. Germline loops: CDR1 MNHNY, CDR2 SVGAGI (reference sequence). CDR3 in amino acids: CASSTPNSNQPQHF. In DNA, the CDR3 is TGTGCCAGCAGTACTCCCAATAGCAATCAGCCCCAGCATTTT.

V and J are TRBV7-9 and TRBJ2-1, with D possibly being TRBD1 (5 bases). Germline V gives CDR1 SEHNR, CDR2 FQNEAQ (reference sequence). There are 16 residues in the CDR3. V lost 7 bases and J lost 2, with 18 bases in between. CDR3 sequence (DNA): TGTGCCAGCACCCGCTTGACAGTGGGGCCCTACAATGAGCAGTTCTTC. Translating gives CASTRLTVGPYNEQFF. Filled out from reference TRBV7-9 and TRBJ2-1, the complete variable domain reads DTGVSQNPRHKITKRGQNVTFRCDPISEHNRLYWYRQTLGQGPEFLTYFQNEAQLEKSRLLSDRFSAERPKGSFSTLEIQRTEQGDSAMYLCASTRLTVGPYNEQFFGPGTRLTVL.

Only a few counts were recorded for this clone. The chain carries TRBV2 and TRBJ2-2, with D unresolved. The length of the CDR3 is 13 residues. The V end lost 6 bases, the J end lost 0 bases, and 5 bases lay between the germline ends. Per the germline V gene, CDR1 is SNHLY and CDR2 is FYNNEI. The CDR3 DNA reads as TGTGCCAGCAGGTCCTCGAACACCGGGGAGCTGTTTTTT. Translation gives CASRSSNTGELFF.

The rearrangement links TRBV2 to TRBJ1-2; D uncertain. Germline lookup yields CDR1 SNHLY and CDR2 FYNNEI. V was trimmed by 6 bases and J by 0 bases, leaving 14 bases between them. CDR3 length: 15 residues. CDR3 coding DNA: TGTGCCAGCAGCCGACGGAGCCGGGCTAACTATGGCTACACCTTC. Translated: CASSRRSRANYGYTF.

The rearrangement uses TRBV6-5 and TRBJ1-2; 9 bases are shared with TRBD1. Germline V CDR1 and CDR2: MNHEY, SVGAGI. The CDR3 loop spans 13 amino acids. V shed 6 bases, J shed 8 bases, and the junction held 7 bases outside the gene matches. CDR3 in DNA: TGTGCCAGCAGCCAGGGACAGGGTAGCGGCTACACCTTC. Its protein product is CASSQGQGSGYTF.

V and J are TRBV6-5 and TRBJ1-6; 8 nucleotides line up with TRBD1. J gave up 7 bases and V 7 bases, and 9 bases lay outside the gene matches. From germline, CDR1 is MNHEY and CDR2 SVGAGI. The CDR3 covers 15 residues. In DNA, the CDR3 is TGTGCCAGCACCCCCCGGACAGGGAACAATTCACCCCTCCACTTT. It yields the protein CASTPRTGNNSPLHF.

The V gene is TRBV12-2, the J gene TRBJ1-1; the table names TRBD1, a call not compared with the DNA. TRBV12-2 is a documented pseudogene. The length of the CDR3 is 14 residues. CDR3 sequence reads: CANRNGHSNTEAFF. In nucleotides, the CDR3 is TGTGCAAATCGAAACGGACATTCGAACACTGAAGCTTTCTTT.

CDR3 nucleotide sequence: TGCGCCAGCAGCTCCATACCATCCGGGAACACTGAAGCTTTCTTT. Translation gives CASSSIPSGNTEAFF. This chain connects TRBV5-1 to TRBJ1-1; D uncertain. Germline CDR1 and CDR2: SGHRS and YFSETQ. This CDR3 is 15 amino acids long. V lost 3 bases to trimming and J lost 1 base, with 13 bases between them.

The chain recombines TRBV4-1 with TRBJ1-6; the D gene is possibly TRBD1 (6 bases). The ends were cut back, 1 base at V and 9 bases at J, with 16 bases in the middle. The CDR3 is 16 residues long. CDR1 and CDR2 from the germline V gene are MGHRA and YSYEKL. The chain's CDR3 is CASSQVLDRRGSPLHF. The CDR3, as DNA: TGCGCCAGCAGCCAAGTCCTCGACAGGCGCGGTTCACCCCTCCACTTT.

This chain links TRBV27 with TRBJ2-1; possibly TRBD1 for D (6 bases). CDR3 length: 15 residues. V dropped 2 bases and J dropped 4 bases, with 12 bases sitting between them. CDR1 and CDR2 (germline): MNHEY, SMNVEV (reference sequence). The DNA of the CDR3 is TGTGCCAGCAGTTTACAGGGGCCCAAGTACAATGAGCAGTTCTTC. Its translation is CASSLQGPKYNEQFF.

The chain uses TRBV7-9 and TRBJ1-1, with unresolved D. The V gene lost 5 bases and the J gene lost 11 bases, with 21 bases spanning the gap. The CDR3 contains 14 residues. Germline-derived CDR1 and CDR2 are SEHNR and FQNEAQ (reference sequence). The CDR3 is CASSPKLTETTAFF. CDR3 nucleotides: TGTGCCAGCAGCCCCAAACTGACGGAGACTACTGCTTTCTTT.

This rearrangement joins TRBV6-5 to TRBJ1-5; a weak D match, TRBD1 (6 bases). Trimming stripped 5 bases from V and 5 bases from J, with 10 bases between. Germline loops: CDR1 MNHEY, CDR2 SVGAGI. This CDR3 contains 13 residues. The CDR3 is CASSQDRDQPQHF. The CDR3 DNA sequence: TGTGCCAGCAGTCAGGACAGAGATCAGCCCCAGCATTTT.

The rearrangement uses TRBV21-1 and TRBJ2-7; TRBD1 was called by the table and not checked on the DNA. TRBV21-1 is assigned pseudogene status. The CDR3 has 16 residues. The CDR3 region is CASSNKTGGANLKQYF. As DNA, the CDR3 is TGTGCCAGCAGCAATAAAACAGGGGGCGCAAATTTGAAGCAGTACTTC.

In DNA form, the CDR3 reads TGCAGCGTTCTAACTACAGATACGCAGTATTTT. Translated: CSVLTTDTQYF. This chain connects TRBV29-1 to TRBJ2-3; no definite D call. V shed 5 bases and J shed 3 bases, with 6 bases lying between them. The CDR3 runs to 11 residues. The germline CDR1 and CDR2 sequences are SQVTM and ANQGSEA.

This CDR3 is CASSESVGSGRGTDTQYF. CDR3 sequence (DNA): TGCGCCAGCAGTGAGTCCGTCGGTAGCGGGAGGGGCACAGATACGCAGTATTTT. V gene TRBV10-1 combines with J gene TRBJ2-3; TRBD2 matches 11 bases. V lost 0 bases to trimming and J lost 1 base; unmatched junction nucleotides: 6. The germline V gene has CDR1 WNHNN and CDR2 SYGVQD (reference sequence). The length of the CDR3 is 18 residues.

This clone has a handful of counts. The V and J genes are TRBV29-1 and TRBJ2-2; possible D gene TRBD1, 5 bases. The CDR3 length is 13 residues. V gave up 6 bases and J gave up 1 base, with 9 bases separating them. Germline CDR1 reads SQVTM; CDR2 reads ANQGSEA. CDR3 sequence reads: CSVRVGNTGELFF. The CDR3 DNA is TGCAGCGTCAGGGTTGGGAACACCGGGGAGCTGTTTTTT.

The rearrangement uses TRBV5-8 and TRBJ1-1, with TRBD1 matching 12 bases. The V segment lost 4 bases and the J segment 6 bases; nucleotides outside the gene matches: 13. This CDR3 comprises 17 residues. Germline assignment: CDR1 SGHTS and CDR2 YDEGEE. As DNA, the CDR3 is TGTGCCAGCAGCCTGGGACAGGGGGCGGGTAGAGGCGCTGAAGCTTTCTTT. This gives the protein CASSLGQGAGRGAEAFF.

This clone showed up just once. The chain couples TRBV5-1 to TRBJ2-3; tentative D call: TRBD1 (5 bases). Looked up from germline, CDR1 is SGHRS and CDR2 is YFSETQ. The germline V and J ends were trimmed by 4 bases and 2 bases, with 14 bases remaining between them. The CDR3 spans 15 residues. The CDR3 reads CASSPGVRATDTQYF. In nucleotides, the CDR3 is TGCGCCAGCAGCCCCGGAGTCAGGGCCACAGATACGCAGTATTTT.

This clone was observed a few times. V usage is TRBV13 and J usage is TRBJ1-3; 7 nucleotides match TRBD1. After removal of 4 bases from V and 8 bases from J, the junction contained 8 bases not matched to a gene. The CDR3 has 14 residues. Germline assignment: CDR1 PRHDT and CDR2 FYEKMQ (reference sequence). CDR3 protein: CASSSTGLRDTIYF. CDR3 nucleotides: TGTGCCAGCAGCTCGACAGGGTTGAGGGACACCATATATTTT.

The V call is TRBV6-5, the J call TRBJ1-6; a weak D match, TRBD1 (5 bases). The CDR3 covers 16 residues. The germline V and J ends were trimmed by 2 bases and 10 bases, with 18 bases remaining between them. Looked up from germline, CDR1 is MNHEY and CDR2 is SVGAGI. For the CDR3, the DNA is TGTGCCAGCAGTTACGAGTATGTCCCAAGGGGCTCACCCCTCCACTTT. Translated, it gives CASSYEYVPRGSPLHF.